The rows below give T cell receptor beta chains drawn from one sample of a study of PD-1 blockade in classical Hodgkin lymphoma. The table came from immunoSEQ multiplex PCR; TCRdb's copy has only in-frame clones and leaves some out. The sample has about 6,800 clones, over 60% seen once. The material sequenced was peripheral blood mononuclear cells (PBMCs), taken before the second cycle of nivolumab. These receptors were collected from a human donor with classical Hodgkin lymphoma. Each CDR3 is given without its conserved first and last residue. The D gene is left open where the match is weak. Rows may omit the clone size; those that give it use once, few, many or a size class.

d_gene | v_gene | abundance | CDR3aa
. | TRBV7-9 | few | ASSPRSGANVLT
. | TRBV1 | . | TSTYTGLARYNEQF
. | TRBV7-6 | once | ASSPLRIPGTSYEQY
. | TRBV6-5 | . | ASSIGAKTDTQY
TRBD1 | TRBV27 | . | ASSSDRGDNQPQH
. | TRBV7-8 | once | ASSLTGSYGYT
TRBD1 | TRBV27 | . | ASSGQGSNQPQH
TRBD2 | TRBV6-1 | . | ASSDVAGGPHEQY
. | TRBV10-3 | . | AISDSGIGANVLT
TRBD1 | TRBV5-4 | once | ASSSYDRGGLRETQY
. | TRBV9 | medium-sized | ASSVFGGVNEQF
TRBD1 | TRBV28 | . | ASSLGSGGPDTQY
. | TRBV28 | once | ASSLSGGGGSPLH
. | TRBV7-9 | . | ASSAGFTEAF
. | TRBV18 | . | ASSPGPRSSYEQY
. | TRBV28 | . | ASIPRTERRETQY
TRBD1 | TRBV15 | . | ATSMAGGNNEQF
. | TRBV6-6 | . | ASSYVLNTEAF
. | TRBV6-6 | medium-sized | ASTASVQGSETQY
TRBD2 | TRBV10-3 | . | AVSESRVSGRSDNEQF
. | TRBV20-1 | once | SATENEQF
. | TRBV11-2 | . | ASSTRGLVLGNTIY
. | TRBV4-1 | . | ASSQLPQGIYEQY
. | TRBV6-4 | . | ASSDGVRDTQY
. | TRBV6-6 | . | ASSINSREPQH
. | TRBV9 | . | ASSSKLRTEAF
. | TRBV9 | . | ASSARTEGGGENYGYT
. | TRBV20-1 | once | SARWVTEAF
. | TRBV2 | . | ASSEGIIAKNIQY
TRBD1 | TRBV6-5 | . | ASSFIQGQPQH
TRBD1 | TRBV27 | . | ASSFTGGQNTGELF
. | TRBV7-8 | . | ASSLDAGGNQPQH
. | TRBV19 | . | ASSIVVPGLVDTQY
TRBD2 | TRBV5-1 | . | ASSLPRTSGSYEQY
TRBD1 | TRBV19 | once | ASSIQGTATDTQY
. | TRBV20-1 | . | SEGTYYGYT
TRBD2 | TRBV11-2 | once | ASSLVGGSGETQY
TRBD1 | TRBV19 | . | ASSQGGTGGYEQF
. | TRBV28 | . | ASSLLGPASYEQY
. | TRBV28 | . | ASSSRGLARQY
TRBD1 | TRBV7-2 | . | ASSSQGARNEQF
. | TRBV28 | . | ASSPGTARGYGYT
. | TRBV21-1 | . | ASRGGSYEQY
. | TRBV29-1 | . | SVRGRSSYNEQF
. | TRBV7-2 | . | ASSLSHGELF